Listed below are T cell receptor beta chains from one sample, sequenced in a study of blood T cell repertoires in COVID-19. This table comes from immunoSEQ multiplex PCR, and its TCRdb copy is limited to in-frame clones, with some not included. The sample yields 110,000 to 150,000 clones, over 80% seen once. Sequenced sample: PBMCs or T cells enriched from blood (not recorded which). These receptors originate from a woman in her 40s who had recovered from COVID-19. The CDR3 runs from the conserved cysteine through the conserved F or W. A D gene is named only where the DNA matches it firmly. Size tells how often a clone was seen (once, few, many) or the class of an expanded clone, and some rows leave it out.

TRBD2	TRBV12-3/TRBV12-4	TRBJ2-7	NA	13	TGTGCCAGCAGTCTCGGGGGGACCTACGAGCAGTACTTC	CASSLGGTYEQYF
TRBD1	TRBV15	TRBJ1-2	NA	14	TGTGCCACCAGCAGCCGCAGACAGGGACGTGGCTACACCTTC	CATSSRRQGRGYTF
TRBD2	TRBV27	TRBJ2-7	NA	14	TGTGCCAGCAGTTCCCAGACTAGCGGGTACGAGCAGTACTTC	CASSSQTSGYEQYF
TRBD1	TRBV12-3/TRBV12-4	TRBJ1-2	NA	13	TGTGCCAGCAGCAGACAGGGGGCGGGCGGCTACACCTTC	CASSRQGAGGYTF
TRBD1	TRBV5-6	TRBJ1-2	NA	13	TGTGCCAGCAGCTGGGGACAGGAGTATGGCTACACCTTC	CASSWGQEYGYTF
NA	TRBV7-8	TRBJ2-7	NA	14	TGTGCCAGCAGCCCCCGGAGGACCTCCTACGAGCAGTACTTC	CASSPRRTSYEQYF
NA	TRBV12-5	TRBJ2-3	NA	16	TGTGCTAGTGGTTTGTATCGTACAGAAAGGGGAGATACGCAGTATTTT	CASGLYRTERGDTQYF
TRBD1	TRBV19	TRBJ1-1	NA	12	TGTGCCAGTAGCCAGGGGGTCACTGAAGCTTTCTTT	CASSQGVTEAFF
NA	TRBV2	TRBJ1-1	NA	13	TGTGCCAGCAGCCGCACACCGAACACTGAAGCTTTCTTT	CASSRTPNTEAFF
NA	TRBV3-1/TRBV3-2	TRBJ1-4	few	13	TGTGCCAGCAGCCCTCACAGGGACGAAAAACTGTTTTTT	CASSPHRDEKLFF
NA	TRBV7-8	TRBJ2-2	few	13	TGTGCCAGCAGCTTAAACCGAGGCGGGGAGCTGTTTTTT	CASSLNRGGELFF